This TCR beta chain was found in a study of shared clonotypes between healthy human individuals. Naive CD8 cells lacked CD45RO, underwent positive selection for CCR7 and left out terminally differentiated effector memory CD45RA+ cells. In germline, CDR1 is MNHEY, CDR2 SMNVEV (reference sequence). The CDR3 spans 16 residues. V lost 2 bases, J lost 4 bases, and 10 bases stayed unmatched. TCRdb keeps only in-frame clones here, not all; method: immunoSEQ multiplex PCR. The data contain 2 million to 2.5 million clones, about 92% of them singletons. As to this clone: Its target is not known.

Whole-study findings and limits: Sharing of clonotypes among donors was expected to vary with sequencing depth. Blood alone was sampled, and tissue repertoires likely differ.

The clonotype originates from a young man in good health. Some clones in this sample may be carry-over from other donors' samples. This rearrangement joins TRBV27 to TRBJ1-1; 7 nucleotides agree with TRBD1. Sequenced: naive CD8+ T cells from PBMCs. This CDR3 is CASSLIGVAGGTEAFF. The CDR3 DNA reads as TGTGCCAGCAGTTTAATTGGGGTGGCAGGGGGCACTGAAGCTTTCTTT.